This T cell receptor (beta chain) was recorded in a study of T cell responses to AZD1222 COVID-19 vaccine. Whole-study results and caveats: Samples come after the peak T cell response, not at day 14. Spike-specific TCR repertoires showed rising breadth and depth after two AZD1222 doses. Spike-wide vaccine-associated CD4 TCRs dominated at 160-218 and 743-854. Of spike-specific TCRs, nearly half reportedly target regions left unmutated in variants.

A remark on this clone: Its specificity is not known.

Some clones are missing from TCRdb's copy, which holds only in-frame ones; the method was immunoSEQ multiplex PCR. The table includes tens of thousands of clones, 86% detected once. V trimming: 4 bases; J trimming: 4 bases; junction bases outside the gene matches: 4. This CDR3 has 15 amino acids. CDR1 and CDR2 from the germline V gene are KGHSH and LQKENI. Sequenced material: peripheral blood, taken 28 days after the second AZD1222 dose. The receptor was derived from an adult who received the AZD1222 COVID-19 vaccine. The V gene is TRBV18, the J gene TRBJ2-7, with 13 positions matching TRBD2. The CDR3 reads CASSQGTSGAYEQYF. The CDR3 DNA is TGTGCCAGCTCACAAGGGACTAGCGGGGCGTACGAGCAGTACTTC.